This paragraph covers one T cell receptor (beta chain) sequence. The CDR3 is 12 amino acids. Germline loops: CDR1 MGHRA, CDR2 YSYEKL. V was clipped by 7 bases and J by 4 bases, with 8 bases between them. Survey-level TCR beta sequencing used the immunoSEQ assay. Clones were sequenced by immunoSEQ multiplex PCR, and TCRdb holds only the in-frame ones, with some missing. The data show about 68,000 clones, 93% seen once. The sequence was collected from a man in his forties with rheumatoid arthritis. Sequencing used PBMCs. This sequence joins TRBV4-1 and TRBJ2-4, with no clear D. The CDR3 sequence is CASTSQKNIQYF. DNA for the CDR3: TGCGCCAGCACATCCCAAAAAAACATTCAGTACTTC.